This T cell receptor (beta chain) derives from a study of breast tumors, draining lymph nodes, adjacent tissues. Study findings and constraints: The data were judged consistent with most tumor T cells coming from lymph node and expanding in tumor. Luminal-like breast cancer showed significantly greater tumor-nontumor repertoire similarity than basal-like breast cancer did.

MiXCR, applied by TCRdb to the multiplex PCR reads, yields one record per CDR3 protein. There are 200,000 to 300,000 distinct CDR3 sequences in the sample; over 25% occur only once, and roughly 1.2% lies in the top ten. In regard to this clonotype: Its antigen is undetermined.

The lymph nodes were axillary draining lymph nodes from breast cancer patients. The CDR3 is made up of 15 amino acids. Germline V CDR1 and CDR2: MNHEY, SVGEGT. The V end lost 2 bases, the J end lost 2 bases, and 13 bases lay between the germline ends. The TCR was taken from a female donor with breast cancer. Some clones in this sample may be carry-over from other donors' samples. V and J are TRBV6-2 or TRBV6-3 and TRBJ2-7; a weak D match, TRBD2 (7 bases). Specimen: axillary lymph node tissue. The CDR3 loop reads CASSYRGGGPYEQYF. As DNA, the CDR3 is TGTGCCAGCAGTTACCGAGGGGGAGGGCCCTACGAGCAGTACTTC.